This T cell receptor (beta chain) was sequenced during a study of cytomegalovirus exposure and HLA in healthy donors. Study context: Genotyping of 300 to 450 donors showed that roughly 83% belonged to the Caucasian-associated ancestry cluster. Findings and limits, study-wide: Presence/absence results assume similar sequencing depth per donor, which may not hold. For cytomegalovirus status, the classifier reportedly gave diagnoses with high specificity and sensitivity. Earlier analysis found most TCR beta V segments productive about 90% or about 30% of the time.

From germline, CDR1 is MNHNS and CDR2 SASEGT. The V segment lost 4 bases and the J segment 6 bases; nucleotides outside the gene matches: 8. This CDR3 spans 14 amino acids. On this clone: The antigen is undetermined.

PCR involved 60 Vbeta and 13 Jbeta primers. This table comes from immunoSEQ multiplex PCR, and its TCRdb copy is limited to in-frame clones, with some not included. In the table there are under 35,000 clones, more than 55% of which are singletons. This receptor was obtained from a male donor in good health and CMV-seropositive. Sequencing was performed on PBMCs. The gene calls are TRBV6-1 and TRBJ1-1, with 7 bases that match TRBD1. CDR3 coding DNA: TGTGCCAGCAGTGTCGACAGGGTAAGGCCTGAAGCTTTCTTT. Translation gives CASSVDRVRPEAFF.